This T cell receptor (beta chain) was found in a study of shared clonotypes between healthy human individuals. Study conclusions and caveats: Roughly 5.3% of naive CD4 clonotypes were common to four donors.

A CD45RA-negative memory subset and a CD45RA+ naive subset were separated from the CD4+ cells. Profiling relied on immunoSEQ multiplex PCR, and the TCRdb table lists in-frame clones only, not all of them. The table lists about 2.4 million clones, approximately 93% of them singletons. Concerning this clone itself: Its antigen is as yet unknown.

Trimming at V came to 4 bases and at J to 3 bases, leaving 8 bases not matched to a gene. The CDR3 loop spans 16 amino acids. CDR1 MDHEN and CDR2 SYDVKM come from the germline V gene. The receptor's source is a man between 18 and 29 years old in good health. Some clones in this sample may be carry-over from other donors' samples. This chain joins TRBV28 and TRBJ2-4; 8 positions match TRBD1. The sequencing sample was made of naive CD4+ T cells from PBMCs. The subset: CD45RA+ positively selected. CDR3 coding DNA: TGTGCCAGCAGTTCCCACCCACAGGGGGGCAAAAACATTCAGTACTTC. This gives the protein CASSSHPQGGKNIQYF.